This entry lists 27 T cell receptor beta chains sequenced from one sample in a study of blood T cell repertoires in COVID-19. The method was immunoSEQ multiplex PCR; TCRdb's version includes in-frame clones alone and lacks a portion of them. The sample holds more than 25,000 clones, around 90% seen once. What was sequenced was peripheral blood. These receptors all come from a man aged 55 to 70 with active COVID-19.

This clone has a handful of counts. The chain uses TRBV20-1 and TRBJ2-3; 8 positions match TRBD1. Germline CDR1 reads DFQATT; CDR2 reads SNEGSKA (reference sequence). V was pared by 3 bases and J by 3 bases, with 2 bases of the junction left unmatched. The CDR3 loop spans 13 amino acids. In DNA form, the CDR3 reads TGCAGTGCTAGTCGACAGGGGACAGATACGCAGTATTTT. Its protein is CSASRQGTDTQYF.

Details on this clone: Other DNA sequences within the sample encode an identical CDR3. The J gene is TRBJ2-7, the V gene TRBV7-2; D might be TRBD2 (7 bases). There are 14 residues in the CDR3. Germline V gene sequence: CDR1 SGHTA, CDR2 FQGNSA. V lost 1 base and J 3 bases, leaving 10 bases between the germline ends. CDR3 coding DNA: TGTGCCAGCAGCTTAGGGGGGGGGCTCTACGAGCAGTACTTC. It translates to CASSLGGGLYEQYF.

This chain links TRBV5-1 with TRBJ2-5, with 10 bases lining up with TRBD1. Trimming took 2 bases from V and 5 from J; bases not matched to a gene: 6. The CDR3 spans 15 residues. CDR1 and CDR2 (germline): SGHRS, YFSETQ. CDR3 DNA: TGCGCCAGCAGCTTTCAGACAGGGGGCAAGGAGACCCAGTACTTC. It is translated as CASSFQTGGKETQYF.

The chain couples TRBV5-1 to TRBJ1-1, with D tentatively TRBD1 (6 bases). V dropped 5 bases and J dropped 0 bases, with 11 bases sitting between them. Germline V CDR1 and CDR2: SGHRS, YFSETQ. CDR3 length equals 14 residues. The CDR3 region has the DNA TGCGCCAGCAGAGCGGACAGCATGAACACTGAAGCTTTCTTT. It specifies CASRADSMNTEAFF.

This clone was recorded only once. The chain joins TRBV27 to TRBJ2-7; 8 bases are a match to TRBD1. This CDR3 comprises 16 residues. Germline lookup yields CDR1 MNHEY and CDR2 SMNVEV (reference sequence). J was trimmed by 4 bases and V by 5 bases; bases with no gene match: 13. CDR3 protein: CASSLRTGLLNYEQYF. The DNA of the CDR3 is TGTGCCAGCAGTCTTAGGACAGGGCTACTCAATTACGAGCAGTACTTC.

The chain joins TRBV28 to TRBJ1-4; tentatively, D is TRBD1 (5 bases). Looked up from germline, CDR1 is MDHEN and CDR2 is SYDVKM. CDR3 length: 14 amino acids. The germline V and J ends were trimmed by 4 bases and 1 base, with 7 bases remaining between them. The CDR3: CASSSGGTNEKLFF. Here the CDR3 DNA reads TGTGCCAGCAGTTCGGGGGGAACTAATGAAAAACTGTTTTTT.

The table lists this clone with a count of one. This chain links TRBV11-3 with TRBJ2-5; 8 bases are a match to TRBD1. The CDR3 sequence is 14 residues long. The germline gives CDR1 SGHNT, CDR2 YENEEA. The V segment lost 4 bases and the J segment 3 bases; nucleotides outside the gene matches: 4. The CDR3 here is CASSSQGAEETQYF. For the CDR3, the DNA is TGTGCCAGCAGCTCTCAGGGGGCCGAAGAGACCCAGTACTTC.

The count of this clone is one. The CDR3 region is CASSLWTSGDNEQFF. In DNA, the CDR3 is TGTGCCAGCAGCTTATGGACTAGCGGGGACAATGAGCAGTTCTTC. V gene TRBV7-9 combines with J gene TRBJ2-1; TRBD2 matches 12 bases. V dropped 2 bases and J dropped 5; count of bases not matched to a gene: 1. Germline V gene sequence: CDR1 SEHNR, CDR2 FQNEAQ (reference sequence). The CDR3 covers 15 residues.

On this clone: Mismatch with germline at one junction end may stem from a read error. CDR3 amino acids: CASSPRLVQGQPTRELFF. CDR3 nucleotide sequence: TGTGCCAGCTCACCAAGGCTTGTACAGGGTCAACCCACCCGGGAGCTGTTTTTT. This chain links TRBV18 with TRBJ2-2, with D maybe TRBD1 (6 bases). The CDR3 is made up of 18 amino acids. CDR1 and CDR2 (germline): KGHSH, LQKENI.

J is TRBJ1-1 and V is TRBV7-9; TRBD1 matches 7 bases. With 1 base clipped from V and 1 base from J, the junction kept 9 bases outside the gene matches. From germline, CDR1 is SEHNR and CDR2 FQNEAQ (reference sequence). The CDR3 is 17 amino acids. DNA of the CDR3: TGTGCCAGCAGCTTAGAGGGAAGGGGGCGCGGGAACACTGAAGCTTTCTTT. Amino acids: CASSLEGRGRGNTEAFF. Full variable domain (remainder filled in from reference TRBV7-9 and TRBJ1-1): DTGVSQNPRHKITKRGQNVTFRCDPISEHNRLYWYRQTLGQGPEFLTYFQNEAQLEKSRLLSDRFSAERPKGSFSTLEIQRTEQGDSAMYLCASSLEGRGRGNTEAFFGQGTRLTVV.

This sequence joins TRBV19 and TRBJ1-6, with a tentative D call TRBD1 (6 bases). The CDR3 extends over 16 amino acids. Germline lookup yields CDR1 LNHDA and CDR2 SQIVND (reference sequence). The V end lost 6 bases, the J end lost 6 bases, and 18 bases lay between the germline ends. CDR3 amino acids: CASRRTESRTNSPLHF. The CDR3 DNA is TGTGCCAGTAGAAGGACAGAGTCCAGGACTAATTCACCCCTCCACTTT.

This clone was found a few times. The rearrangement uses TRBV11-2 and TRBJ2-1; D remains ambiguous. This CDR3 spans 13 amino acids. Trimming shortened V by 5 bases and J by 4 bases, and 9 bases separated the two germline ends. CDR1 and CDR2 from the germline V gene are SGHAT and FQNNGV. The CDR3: CASSHTKYNEQFF. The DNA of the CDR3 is TGTGCCAGCAGCCACACCAAGTACAATGAGCAGTTCTTC.

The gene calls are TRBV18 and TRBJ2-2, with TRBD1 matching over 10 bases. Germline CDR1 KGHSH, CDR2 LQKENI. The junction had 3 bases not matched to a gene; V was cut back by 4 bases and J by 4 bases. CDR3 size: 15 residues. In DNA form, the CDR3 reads TGTGCCAGCTCACTCGGGACAGGGGCCACCGGGGAGCTGTTTTTT. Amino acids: CASSLGTGATGELFF. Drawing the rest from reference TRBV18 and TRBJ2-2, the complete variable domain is NAGVMQNPRHLVRRRGQEARLRCSPMKGHSHVYWYRQLPEEGLKFMVYLQKENIIDESGMPKERFSAEFPKEGPSILRIQQVVRGDSAAYFCASSLGTGATGELFFGEGSRLTVL.

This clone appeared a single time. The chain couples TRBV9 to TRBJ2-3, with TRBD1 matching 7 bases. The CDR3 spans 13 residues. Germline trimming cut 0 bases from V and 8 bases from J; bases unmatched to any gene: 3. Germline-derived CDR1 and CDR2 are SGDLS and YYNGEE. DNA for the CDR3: TGTGCCAGCAGCGTAGAGGGGGCAGCTACGCAGTATTTT. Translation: CASSVEGAATQYF.

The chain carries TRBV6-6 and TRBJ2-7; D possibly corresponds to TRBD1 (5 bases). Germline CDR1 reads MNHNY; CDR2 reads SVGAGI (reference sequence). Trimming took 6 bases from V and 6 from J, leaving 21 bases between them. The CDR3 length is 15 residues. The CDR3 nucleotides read TGTGCCAGCAGCTACCAGGCACAGGTACGGGCCGAGCAGTACTTC. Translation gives CASSYQAQVRAEQYF.

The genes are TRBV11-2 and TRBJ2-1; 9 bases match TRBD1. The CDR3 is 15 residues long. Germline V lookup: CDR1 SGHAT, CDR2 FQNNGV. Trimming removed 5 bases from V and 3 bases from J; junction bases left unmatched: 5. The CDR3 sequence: CASSPGTGSYNEQFF. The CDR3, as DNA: TGTGCCAGCAGCCCAGGGACAGGGAGCTACAATGAGCAGTTCTTC.

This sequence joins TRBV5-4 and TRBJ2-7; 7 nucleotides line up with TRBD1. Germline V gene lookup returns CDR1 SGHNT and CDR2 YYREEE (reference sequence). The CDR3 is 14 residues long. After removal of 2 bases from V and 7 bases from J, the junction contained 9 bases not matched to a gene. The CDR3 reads CASSFDRVAGEQYF. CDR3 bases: TGTGCCAGCAGCTTCGACAGGGTAGCAGGAGAGCAGTACTTC.

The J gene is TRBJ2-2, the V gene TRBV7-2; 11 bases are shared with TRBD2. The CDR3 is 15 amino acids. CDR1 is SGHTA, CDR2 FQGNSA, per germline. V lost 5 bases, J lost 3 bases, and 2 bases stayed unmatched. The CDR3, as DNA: TGTGCCAGCAGCGCGGGACTAGCGGACACCGGGGAGCTGTTTTTT. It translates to CASSAGLADTGELFF.

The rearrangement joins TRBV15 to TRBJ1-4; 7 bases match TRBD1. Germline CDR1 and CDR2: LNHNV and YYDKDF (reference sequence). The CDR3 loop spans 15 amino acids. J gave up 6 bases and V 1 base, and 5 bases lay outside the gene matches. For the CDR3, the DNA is TGTGCCACCAGCAGAGCAGCAGGGGGTGATGAAAAACTGTTTTTT. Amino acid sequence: CATSRAAGGDEKLFF.

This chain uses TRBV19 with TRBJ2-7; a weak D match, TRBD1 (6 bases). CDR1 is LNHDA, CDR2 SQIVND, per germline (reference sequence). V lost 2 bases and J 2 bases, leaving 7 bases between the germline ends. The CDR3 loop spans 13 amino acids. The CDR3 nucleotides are TGTGCCAGTAGTATAACAGGGACCTACGAGCAGTACTTC. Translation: CASSITGTYEQYF.

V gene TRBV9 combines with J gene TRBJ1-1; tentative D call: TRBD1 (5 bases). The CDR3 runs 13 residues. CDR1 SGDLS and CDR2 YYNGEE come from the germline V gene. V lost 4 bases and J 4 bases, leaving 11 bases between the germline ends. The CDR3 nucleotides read TGTGCCAGCAGCCAACACGACAGCACTGAAGCTTTCTTT. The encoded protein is CASSQHDSTEAFF.

The CDR3 sequence is CASRPAGASSYEQYF. The DNA of the CDR3 is TGTGCCAGCAGGCCGGCGGGGGCGAGCTCCTACGAGCAGTACTTC. The chain links TRBV7-8 to TRBJ2-7; TRBD2 might be the D (7 bases). The CDR3 is 15 amino acids. The germline gives CDR1 SGHVS, CDR2 FQNEAQ. Trimming pared 6 bases from V and 0 bases from J, leaving 15 bases between.

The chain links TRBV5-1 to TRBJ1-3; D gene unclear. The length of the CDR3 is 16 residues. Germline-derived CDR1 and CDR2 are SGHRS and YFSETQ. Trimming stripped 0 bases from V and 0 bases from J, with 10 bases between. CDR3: CASSLDTSVSGNTIYF. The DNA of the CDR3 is TGCGCCAGCAGCTTGGATACCAGCGTCTCTGGAAACACCATATATTTT.

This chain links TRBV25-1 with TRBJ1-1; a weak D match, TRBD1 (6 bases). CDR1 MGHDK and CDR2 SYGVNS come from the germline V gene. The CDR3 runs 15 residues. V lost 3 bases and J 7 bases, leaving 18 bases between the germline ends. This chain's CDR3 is CASSDPQGTIREAFF. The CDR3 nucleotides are TGTGCCAGCAGTGACCCCCAGGGGACTATCCGTGAAGCTTTCTTT. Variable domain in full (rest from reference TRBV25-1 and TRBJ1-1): EADIYQTPRYLVIGTGKKITLECSQTMGHDKMYWYQQDPGMELHLIHYSYGVNSTEKGDLSSESTVSRIRTEHFPLTLESARPSHTSQYLCASSDPQGTIREAFFGQGTRLTVV.

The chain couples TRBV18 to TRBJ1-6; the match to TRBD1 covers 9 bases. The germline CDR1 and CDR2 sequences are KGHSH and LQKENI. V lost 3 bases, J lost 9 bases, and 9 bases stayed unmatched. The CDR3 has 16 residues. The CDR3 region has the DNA TGTGCCAGCTCACCCCAGACAGGGGGAAAGACTTCACCCCTCCACTTT. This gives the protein CASSPQTGGKTSPLHF.

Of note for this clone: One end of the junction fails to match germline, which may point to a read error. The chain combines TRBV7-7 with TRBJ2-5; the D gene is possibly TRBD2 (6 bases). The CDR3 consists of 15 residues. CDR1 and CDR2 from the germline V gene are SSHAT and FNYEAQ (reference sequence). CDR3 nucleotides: TGTGCTAGCAGCTTAGGACTATCCAATCAAGAGACCCAGTACTTC. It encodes CASSLGLSNQETQYF.

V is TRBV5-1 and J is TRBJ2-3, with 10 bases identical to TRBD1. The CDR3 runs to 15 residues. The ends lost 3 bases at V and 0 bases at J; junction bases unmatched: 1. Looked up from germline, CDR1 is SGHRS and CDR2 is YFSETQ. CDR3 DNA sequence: TGCGCCAGCAGCTGGACAGGGGGAAGCACAGATACGCAGTATTTT. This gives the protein CASSWTGGSTDTQYF.